Shown below are 5 T cell receptor beta chains from a single sample sequenced in a study of beta chain features in type 1 diabetes. The study's findings and limits: Patients with Type 1 diabetes showed moderately but significantly shorter TCRB CDR3s in all four CD4+ subsets.

The antigens for these receptors are not known. The entirety of the isolated RNA underwent reverse transcription, so expressed TCRB transcripts were sequenced. Profiling relied on immunoSEQ multiplex PCR, and the TCRdb table lists in-frame clones only, not all of them. Of hundreds of thousands of clones in the sample, over 13% are singletons; the top ten hold around 0.04%. Sample: naive CD4+ T cells from blood. The origin of the receptors is a man in his late teens or twenties with type 1 diabetes.

This clone turned up a few times. This chain uses TRBV30 with TRBJ1-2, with a possible D match to TRBD1 (5 bases). The V gene's germline CDR1 is GTSNPN and CDR2 SVGIG (reference sequence). The length of the CDR3 is 13 residues. V lost 8 bases and J lost 2, with 15 bases in between. The CDR3 sequence is CAGRDGSNYGYTF. DNA of the CDR3: TGTGCCGGTCGGGACGGATCGAACTATGGCTACACCTTC.

This clone has only a few counts. The chain couples TRBV9 to TRBJ2-3, with TRBD2 matching 10 bases. CDR3 length: 15 amino acids. Trimming at V came to 1 base and at J to 1 base, leaving 0 bases not matched to a gene. Germline-derived CDR1 and CDR2 are SGDLS and YYNGEE. CDR3 nucleotide sequence: TGTGCCAGCAGCGTAAGCGGGAGGGGCACAGATACGCAGTATTTT. It encodes CASSVSGRGTDTQYF.

V usage is TRBV13 and J usage is TRBJ1-5; D might be TRBD1 (6 bases). The germline V gene has CDR1 PRHDT and CDR2 FYEKMQ (reference sequence). The CDR3 length is 14 residues. Deletions cut 5 bases from V and 7 bases from J, with 15 bases between. The CDR3 nucleotides are TGTGCCAGCAGCCCTTACAGGGTAATACAGCCCCAGCATTTT. Translation gives CASSPYRVIQPQHF.

V gene TRBV6-1 combines with J gene TRBJ2-3, with 11 nucleotides matching TRBD2. Germline-derived CDR1 and CDR2 are MNHNS and SASEGT. The CDR3 is made up of 14 amino acids. V lost 5 bases and J lost 5; bases outside the gene matches: 3. The CDR3 protein is CASSLAGGRDTQYF. The CDR3 DNA reads as TGTGCCAGCAGTTTAGCGGGGGGGCGAGATACGCAGTATTTT.

This chain links TRBV9 with TRBJ2-4; D not resolved. The CDR3 runs to 16 residues. The ends were cut back, 0 bases at V and 0 bases at J, with 10 bases in the middle. Germline-derived CDR1 and CDR2 are SGDLS and YYNGEE. CDR3: CASSVGHQVAKNIQYF. The CDR3 DNA reads as TGTGCCAGCAGCGTAGGACACCAGGTAGCCAAAAACATTCAGTACTTC.